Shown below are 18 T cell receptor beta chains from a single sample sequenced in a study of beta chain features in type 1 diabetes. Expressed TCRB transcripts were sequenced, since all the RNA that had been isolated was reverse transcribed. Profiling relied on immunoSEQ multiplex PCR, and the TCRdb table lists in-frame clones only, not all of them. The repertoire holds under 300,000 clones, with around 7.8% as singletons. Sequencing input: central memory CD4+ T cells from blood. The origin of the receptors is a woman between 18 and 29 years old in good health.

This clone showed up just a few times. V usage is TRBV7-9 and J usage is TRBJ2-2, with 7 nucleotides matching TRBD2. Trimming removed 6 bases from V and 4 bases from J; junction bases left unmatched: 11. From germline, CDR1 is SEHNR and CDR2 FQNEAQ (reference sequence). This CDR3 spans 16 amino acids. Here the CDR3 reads CASSSGGASGTGELFF. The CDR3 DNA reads TGTGCCAGCAGTTCGGGGGGTGCGTCGGGCACCGGGGAGCTGTTTTTT.

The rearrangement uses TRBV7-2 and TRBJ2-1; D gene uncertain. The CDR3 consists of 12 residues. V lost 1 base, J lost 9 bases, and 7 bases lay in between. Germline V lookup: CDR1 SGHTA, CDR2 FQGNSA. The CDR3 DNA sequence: TGTGCCAGCAGCTTAGAGGCAAGTGAGCAGTTCTTC. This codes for CASSLEASEQFF.

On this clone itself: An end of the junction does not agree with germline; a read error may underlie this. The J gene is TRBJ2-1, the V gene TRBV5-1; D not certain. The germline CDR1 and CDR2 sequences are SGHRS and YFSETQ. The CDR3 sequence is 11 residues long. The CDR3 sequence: CASSLMREQFF. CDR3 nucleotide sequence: TGTGCCAGCAGCTTAATGAGGGAGCAGTTCTTC.

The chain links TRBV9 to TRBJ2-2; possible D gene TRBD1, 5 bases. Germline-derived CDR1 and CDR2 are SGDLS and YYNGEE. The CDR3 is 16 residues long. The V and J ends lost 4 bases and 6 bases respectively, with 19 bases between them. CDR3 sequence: CASSPRTAGLPGELFF. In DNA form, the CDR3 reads TGTGCCAGCAGCCCTCGAACCGCAGGGCTTCCCGGGGAGCTGTTTTTT.

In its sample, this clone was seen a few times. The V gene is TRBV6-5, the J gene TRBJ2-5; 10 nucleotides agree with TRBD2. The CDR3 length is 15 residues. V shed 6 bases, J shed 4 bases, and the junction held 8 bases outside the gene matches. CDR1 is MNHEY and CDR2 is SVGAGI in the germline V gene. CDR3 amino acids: CASRSYSGRRETQYF. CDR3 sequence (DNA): TGTGCCAGCAGGTCCTATAGCGGGAGGCGAGAGACCCAGTACTTC.

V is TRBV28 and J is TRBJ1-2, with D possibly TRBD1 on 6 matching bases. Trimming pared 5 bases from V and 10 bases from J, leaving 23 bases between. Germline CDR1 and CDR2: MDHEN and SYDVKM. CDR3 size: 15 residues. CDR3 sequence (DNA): TGTGCCAGCAGTCCCACTCAGGGGCTGAGGGGAGCCTACACCTTC. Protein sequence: CASSPTQGLRGAYTF.

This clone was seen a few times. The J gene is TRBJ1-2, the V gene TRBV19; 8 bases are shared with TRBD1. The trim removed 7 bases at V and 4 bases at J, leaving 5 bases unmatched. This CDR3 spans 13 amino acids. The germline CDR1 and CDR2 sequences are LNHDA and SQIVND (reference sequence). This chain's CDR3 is CASKDRVVYGYTF. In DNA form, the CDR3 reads TGTGCCAGTAAGGACAGGGTTGTCTATGGCTACACCTTC.

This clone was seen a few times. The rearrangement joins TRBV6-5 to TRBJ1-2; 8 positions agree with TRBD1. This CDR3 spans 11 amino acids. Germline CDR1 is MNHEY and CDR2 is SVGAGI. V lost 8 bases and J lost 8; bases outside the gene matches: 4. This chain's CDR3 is CASGQGGGYTF. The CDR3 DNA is TGTGCCAGCGGACAGGGAGGGGGCTACACCTTC.

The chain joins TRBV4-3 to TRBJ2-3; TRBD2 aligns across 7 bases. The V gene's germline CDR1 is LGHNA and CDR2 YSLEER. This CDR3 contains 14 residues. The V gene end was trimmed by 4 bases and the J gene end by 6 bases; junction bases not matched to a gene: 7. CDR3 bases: TGCGCCAGCAGCCTTGCGGGAGTAGGGGATACGCAGTATTTT. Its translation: CASSLAGVGDTQYF.

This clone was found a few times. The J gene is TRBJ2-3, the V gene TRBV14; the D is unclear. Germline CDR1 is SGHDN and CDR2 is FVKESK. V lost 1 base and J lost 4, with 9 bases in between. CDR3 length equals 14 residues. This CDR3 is CASSQAPIADTQYF. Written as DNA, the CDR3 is TGTGCCAGCAGCCAAGCACCGATAGCAGATACGCAGTATTTT.

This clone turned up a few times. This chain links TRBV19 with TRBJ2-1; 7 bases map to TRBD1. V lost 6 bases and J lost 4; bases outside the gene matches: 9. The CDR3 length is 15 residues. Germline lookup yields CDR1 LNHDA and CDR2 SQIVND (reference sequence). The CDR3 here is CASSPTGQNYNEQFF. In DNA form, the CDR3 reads TGTGCCAGTAGCCCCACGGGACAGAATTACAATGAGCAGTTCTTC. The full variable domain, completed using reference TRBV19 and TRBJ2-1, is DGGITQSPKYLFRKEGQNVTLSCEQNLNHDAMYWYRQDPGQGLRLIYYSQIVNDFQKGDIAEGYSVSREKKESFPLTVTSAQKNPTAFYLCASSPTGQNYNEQFFGPGTRLTVL.

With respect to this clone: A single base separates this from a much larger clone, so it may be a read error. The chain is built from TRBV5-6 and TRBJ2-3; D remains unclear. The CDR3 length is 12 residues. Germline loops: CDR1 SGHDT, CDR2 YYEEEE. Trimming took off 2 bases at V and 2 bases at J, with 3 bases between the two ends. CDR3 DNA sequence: TGTGCCAGCAGCTTTTACACAGATACGCAGTATTTT. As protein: CASSFYTDTQYF. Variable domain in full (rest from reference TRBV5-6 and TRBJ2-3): DAGVTQSPTHLIKTRGQQVTLRCSPKSGHDTVSWYQQALGQGPQFIFQYYEEEERQRGNFPDRFSGHQFPNYSSELNVNALLLGDSALYLCASSFYTDTQYFGPGTRLTVL.

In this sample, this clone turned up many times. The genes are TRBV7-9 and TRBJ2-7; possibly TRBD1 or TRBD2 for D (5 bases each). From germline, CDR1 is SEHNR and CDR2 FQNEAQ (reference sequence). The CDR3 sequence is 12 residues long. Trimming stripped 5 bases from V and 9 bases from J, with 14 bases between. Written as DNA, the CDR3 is TGTGCCAGCAGCCCCGATCTTGGGGGGCAGTACGTC. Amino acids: CASSPDLGGQYV.

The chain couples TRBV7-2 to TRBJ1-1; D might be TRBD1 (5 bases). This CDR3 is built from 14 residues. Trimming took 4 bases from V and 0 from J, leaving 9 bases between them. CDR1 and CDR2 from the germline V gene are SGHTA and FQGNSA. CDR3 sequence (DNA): TGTGCCAGCAGCTCGACAGTACTGAACACTGAAGCTTTCTTT. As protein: CASSSTVLNTEAFF.

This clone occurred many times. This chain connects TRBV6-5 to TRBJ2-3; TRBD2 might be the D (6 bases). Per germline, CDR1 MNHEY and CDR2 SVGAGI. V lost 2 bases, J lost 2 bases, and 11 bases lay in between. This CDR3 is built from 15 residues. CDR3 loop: CASSYRGRFTDTQYF. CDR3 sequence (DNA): TGTGCCAGCAGTTACCGGGGGAGATTCACAGATACGCAGTATTTT.

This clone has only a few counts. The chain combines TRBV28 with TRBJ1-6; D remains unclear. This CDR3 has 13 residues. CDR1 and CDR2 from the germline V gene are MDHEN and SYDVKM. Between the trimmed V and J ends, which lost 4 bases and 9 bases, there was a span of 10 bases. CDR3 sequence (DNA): TGTGCCAGCAGTTCATTTGGGCCTTCACCCCTCCACTTT. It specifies CASSSFGPSPLHF.

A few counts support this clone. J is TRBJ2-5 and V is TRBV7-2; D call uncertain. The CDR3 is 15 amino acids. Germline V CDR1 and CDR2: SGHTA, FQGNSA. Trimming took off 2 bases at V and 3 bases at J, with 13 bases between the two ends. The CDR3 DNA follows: TGTGCCAGCAGCTTACAACCGTTGCGGAAAGAGACCCAGTACTTC. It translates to CASSLQPLRKETQYF. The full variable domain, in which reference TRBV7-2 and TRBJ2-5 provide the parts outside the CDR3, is GAGVSQSPSNKVTEKGKDVELRCDPISGHTALYWYRQSLGQGLEFLIYFQGNSAPDKSGLPSDRFSAERTGGSVSTLTIQRTQQEDSAVYLCASSLQPLRKETQYFGPGTRLLVL.

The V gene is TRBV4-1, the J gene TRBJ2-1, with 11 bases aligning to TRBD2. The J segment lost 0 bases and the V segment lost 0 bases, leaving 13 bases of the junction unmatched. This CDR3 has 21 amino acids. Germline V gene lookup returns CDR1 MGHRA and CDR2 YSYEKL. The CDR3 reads CASSQEPGTSGLLSSYNEQFF. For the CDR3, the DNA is TGCGCCAGCAGCCAAGAACCCGGGACTAGCGGCCTCCTGAGCTCCTACAATGAGCAGTTCTTC.